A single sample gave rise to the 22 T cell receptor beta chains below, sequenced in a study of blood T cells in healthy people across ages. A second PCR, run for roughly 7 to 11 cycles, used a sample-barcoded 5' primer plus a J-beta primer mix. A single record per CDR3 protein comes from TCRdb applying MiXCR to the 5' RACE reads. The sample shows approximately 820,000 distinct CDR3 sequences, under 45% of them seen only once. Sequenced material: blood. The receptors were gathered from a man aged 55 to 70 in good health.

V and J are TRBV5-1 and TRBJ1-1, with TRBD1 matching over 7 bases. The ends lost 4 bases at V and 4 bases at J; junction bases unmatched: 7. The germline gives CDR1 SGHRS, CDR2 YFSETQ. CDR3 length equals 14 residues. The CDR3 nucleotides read TGCGCCAGCAGCGGCGGGCCAGGGGGCACTGAAGCTTTCTTT. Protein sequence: CASSGGPGGTEAFF.

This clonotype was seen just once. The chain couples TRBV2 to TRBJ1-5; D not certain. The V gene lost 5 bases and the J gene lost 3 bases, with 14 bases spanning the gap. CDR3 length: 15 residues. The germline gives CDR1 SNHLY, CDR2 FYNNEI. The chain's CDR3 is CASSPHREDNQPQHF. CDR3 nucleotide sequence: TGTGCCAGCAGTCCCCACCGGGAGGACAATCAGCCCCAGCATTTT. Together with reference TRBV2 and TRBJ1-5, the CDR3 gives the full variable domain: EPEVTQTPSHQVTQMGQEVILRCVPISNHLYFYWYRQILGQKVEFLVSFYNNEISEKSEIFDDQFSVERPDGSNFTLKIRSTKLEDSAMYFCASSPHREDNQPQHFGDGTRLSIL.

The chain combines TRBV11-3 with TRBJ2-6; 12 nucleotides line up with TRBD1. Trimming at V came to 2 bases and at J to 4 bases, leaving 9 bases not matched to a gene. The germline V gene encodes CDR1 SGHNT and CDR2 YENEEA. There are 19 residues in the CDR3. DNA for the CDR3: TGTGCCAGCAGCTTATATCCGGGACAGGGGGCGTCCGGGGCCAACGTCCTGACTTTC. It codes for CASSLYPGQGASGANVLTF.

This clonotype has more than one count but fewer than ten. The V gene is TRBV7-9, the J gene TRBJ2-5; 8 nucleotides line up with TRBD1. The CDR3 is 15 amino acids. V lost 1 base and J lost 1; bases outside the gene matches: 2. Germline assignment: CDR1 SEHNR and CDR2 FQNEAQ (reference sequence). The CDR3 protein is CASSLVGTGQETQYF. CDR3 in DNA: TGTGCCAGCAGCTTAGTCGGGACAGGCCAAGAGACCCAGTACTTC.

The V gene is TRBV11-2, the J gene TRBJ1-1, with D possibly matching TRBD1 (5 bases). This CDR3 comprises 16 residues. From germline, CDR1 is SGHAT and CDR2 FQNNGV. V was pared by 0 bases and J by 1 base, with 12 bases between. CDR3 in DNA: TGTGCCAGCAGCTTAGACTCCTTTGGGGGGAACACTGAAGCTTTCTTT. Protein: CASSLDSFGGNTEAFF.

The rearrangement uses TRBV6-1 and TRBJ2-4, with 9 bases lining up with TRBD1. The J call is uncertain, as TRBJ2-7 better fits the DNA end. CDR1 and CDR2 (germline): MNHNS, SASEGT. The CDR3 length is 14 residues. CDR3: CASRGDRVSYEQYF. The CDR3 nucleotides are TGTGCCAGCAGAGGGGACAGGGTCTCCTACGAGCAGTACTTC.

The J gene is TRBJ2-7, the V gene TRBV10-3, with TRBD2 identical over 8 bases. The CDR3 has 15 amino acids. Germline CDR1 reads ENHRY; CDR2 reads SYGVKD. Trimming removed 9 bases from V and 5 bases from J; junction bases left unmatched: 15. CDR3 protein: CAIALADKELDEQYF. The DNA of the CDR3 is TGTGCCATTGCACTAGCGGATAAAGAACTCGACGAGCAGTACTTC.

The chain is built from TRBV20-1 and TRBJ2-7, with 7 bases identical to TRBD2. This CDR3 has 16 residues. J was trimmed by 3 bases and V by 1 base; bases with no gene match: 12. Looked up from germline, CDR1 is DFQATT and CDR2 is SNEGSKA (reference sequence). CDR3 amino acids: CSARVWLTSQIYEQYF. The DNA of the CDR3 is TGCAGTGCTAGAGTTTGGTTGACTAGCCAGATCTACGAGCAGTACTTC.

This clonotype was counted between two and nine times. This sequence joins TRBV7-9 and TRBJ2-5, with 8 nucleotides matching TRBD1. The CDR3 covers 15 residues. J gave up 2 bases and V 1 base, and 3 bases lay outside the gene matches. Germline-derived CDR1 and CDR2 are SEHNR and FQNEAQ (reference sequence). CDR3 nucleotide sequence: TGTGCCAGCAGCTTAGTCAGGGGGCAACAAGAGACCCAGTACTTC. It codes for CASSLVRGQQETQYF.

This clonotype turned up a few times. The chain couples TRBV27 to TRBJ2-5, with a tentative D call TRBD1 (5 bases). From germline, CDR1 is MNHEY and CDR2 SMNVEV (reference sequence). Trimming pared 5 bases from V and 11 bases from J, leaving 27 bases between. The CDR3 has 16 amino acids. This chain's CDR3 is CASSGATANPNNEQYF. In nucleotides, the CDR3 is TGTGCCAGCAGTGGAGCGACAGCGAACCCGAACAATGAGCAGTACTTC.

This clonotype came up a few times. CDR3 amino acids: CASSQNSGIYGYTF. CDR3 DNA sequence: TGCGCCAGCAGCCAGAACTCCGGGATCTATGGCTACACCTTC. The V and J genes are TRBV4-1 and TRBJ1-2; no reliable D call. Per germline, CDR1 MGHRA and CDR2 YSYEKL. The CDR3 is 14 amino acids. V shed 3 bases and J shed 4 bases, with 12 bases lying between them.

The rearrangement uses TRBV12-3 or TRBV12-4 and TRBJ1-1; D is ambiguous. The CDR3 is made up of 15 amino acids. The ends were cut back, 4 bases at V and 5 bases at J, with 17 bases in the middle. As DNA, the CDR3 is TGTGCCAGCAGTTCCGGGAACCCCTATGGGACTGAAGCTTTCTTT. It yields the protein CASSSGNPYGTEAFF.

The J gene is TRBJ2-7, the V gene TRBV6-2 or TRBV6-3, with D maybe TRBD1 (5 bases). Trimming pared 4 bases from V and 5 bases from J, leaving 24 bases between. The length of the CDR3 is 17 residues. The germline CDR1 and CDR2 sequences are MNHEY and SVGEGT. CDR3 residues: CASSLISLGQGSNEQYF. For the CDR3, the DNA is TGTGCCAGCAGTTTGATTTCACTCGGCCAGGGAAGCAACGAGCAGTACTTC.

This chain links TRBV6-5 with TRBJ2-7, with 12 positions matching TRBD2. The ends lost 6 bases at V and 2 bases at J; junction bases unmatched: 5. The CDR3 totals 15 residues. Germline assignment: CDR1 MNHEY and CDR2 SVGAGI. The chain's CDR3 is CASRSTSGGPYEQYF. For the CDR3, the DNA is TGTGCCAGCAGATCGACTAGCGGGGGCCCCTACGAGCAGTACTTC.

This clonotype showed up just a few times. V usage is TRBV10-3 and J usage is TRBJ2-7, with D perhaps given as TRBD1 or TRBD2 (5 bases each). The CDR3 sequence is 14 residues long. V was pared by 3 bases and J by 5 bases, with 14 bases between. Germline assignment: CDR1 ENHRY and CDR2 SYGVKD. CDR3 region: CAISEMAGTHEQYF. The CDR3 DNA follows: TGTGCCATCAGTGAAATGGCAGGGACCCACGAGCAGTACTTC.

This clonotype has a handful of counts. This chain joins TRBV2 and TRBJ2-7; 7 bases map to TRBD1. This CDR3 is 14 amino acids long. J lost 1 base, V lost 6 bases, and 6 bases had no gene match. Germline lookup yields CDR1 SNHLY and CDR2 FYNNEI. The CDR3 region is CASRAKTGSYEQYF. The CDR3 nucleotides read TGTGCCAGCAGGGCCAAGACAGGGTCCTACGAGCAGTACTTC.

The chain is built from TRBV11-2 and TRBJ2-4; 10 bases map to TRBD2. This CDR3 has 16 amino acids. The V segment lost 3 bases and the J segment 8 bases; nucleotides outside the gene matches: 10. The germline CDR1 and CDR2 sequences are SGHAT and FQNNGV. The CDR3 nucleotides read TGTGCCAGCAGCTTGGGTAGCGGGGGGTTGGTAGACATTCAGTACTTC. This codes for CASSLGSGGLVDIQYF.

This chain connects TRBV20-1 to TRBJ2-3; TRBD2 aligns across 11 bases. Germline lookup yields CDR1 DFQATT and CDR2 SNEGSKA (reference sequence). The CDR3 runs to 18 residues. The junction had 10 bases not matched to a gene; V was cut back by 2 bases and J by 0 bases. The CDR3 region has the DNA TGCAGTGCTAGACTACCGGGACTAGCGGCAGCTAGCACAGATACGCAGTATTTT. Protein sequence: CSARLPGLAAASTDTQYF.

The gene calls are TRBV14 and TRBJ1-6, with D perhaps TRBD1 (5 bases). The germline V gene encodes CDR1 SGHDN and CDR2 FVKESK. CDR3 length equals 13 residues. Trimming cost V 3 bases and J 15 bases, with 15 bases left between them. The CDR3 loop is CASSHRDFRILHF. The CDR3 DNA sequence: TGTGCCAGCAGCCACAGGGATTTTCGGATCCTCCACTTT.

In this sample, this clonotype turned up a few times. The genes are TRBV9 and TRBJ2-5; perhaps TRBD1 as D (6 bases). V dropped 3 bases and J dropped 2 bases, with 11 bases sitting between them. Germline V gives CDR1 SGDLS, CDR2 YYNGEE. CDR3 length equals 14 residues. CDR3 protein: CASSAGHLQETQYF. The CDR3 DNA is TGTGCCAGCAGCGCGGGACATTTACAAGAGACCCAGTACTTC.

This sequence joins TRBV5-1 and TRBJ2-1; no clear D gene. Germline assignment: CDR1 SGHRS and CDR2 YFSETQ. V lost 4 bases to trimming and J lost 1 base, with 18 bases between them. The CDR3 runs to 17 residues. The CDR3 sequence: CASSRSGGQLSYNEQFF. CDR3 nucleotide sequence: TGCGCCAGCAGCAGGTCGGGTGGGCAGTTATCCTACAATGAGCAGTTCTTC. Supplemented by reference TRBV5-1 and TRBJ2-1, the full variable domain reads KAGVTQTPRYLIKTRGQQVTLSCSPISGHRSVSWYQQTPGQGLQFLFEYFSETQRNKGNFPGRFSGRQFSNSRSEMNVSTLELGDSALYLCASSRSGGQLSYNEQFFGPGTRLTVL.

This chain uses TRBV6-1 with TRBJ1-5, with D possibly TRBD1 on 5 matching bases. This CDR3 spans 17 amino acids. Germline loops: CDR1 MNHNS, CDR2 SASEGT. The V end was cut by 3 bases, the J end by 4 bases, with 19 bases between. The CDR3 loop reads CASSEALLRGGNQPQHF. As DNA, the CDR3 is TGTGCCAGCAGTGAGGCCCTCCTCCGGGGGGGGAATCAGCCCCAGCATTTT.